Below are 13 T cell receptor beta chains sequenced from a single sample in a study of CD4 T cells in relation to SARS-CoV-2 and coronaviruses. Assay: immunoSEQ multiplex PCR; the TCRdb copy retains only in-frame clones and omits some. The sample has around 28,000 clones; over 60% are singletons. Antigen specificity for these receptors is unknown. The sequenced sample consisted of memory CD4+ T cells from PBMCs, cultured in vitro. The receptors shown here come from an adult with COVID-19.

This clone was counted a few times. The V and J genes are TRBV15 and TRBJ2-3, with no clear D. This CDR3 comprises 15 residues. V shed 0 bases and J shed 5 bases, with 12 bases lying between them. Germline V gene lookup returns CDR1 LNHNV and CDR2 YYDKDF (reference sequence). The CDR3 nucleotides are TGTGCCACCAGCAGAGATAAAAGTCGGAGAGATACGCAGTATTTT. Translating gives CATSRDKSRRDTQYF.

The chain couples TRBV18 to TRBJ2-3, with D unresolved. The CDR3 has 12 residues. Trimming removed 6 bases from V and 13 bases from J, with 17 bases in between. Germline CDR1 and CDR2: KGHSH and LQKENI. The CDR3 spells CASSRSRTAEYF. CDR3 sequence (DNA): TGTGCCAGCTCCCGTAGTCGGACGGCGGAGTATTTT.

The V call is TRBV30, the J call TRBJ2-7; D is undetermined. The CDR3 loop spans 13 amino acids. V was cut by 4 bases and J by 2 bases, with 12 bases left in between. Germline loops: CDR1 GTSNPN, CDR2 SVGIG (reference sequence). The CDR3 here is CAWNAAFPYEQYF. Written as DNA, the CDR3 is TGTGCCTGGAACGCGGCTTTCCCCTACGAGCAGTACTTC.

This CDR3 is CAWSHGQGDFYEQYF. CDR3 DNA sequence: TGTGCCTGGAGTCACGGACAGGGCGACTTCTACGAGCAGTACTTC. This sequence joins TRBV30 and TRBJ2-7; TRBD1 matches 8 bases. The germline CDR1 and CDR2 sequences are GTSNPN and SVGIG (reference sequence). The CDR3 runs to 15 residues. V dropped 2 bases and J dropped 3; count of bases not matched to a gene: 9.

The chain is built from TRBV19 and TRBJ2-2, with a tentative D call TRBD1 (5 bases). V lost 4 bases and J 1 base, leaving 13 bases between the germline ends. Germline assignment: CDR1 LNHDA and CDR2 SQIVND (reference sequence). CDR3 length equals 16 residues. The CDR3: CASSRGGQGNTGELFF. In DNA form, the CDR3 reads TGTGCCAGTAGTAGAGGCGGCCAGGGGAACACCGGGGAGCTGTTTTTT.

The gene calls are TRBV14 and TRBJ1-4, with D possibly matching TRBD1 (5 bases). The length of the CDR3 is 13 residues. V lost 6 bases, J lost 7 bases, and 12 bases lay in between. Germline V gene lookup returns CDR1 SGHDN and CDR2 FVKESK. The chain's CDR3 is CASRGRDFEKLFF. CDR3 coding DNA: TGTGCCAGCAGGGGCAGGGATTTTGAAAAACTGTTTTTT.

This clone was counted only a few times. This chain connects TRBV30 to TRBJ2-1; D is unresolved. Deletions cut 3 bases from V and 8 bases from J, with 14 bases between. This CDR3 comprises 13 residues. Germline CDR1 GTSNPN, CDR2 SVGIG (reference sequence). In nucleotides, the CDR3 is TGTGCCTGGAGCGCACAACTAACCGATGAGCAGTTCTTC. This gives the protein CAWSAQLTDEQFF.

The chain employs TRBV9 and TRBJ2-4; 10 bases align to TRBD2. J was trimmed by 4 bases and V by 4 bases; bases with no gene match: 11. Germline V gene data show CDR1 as SGDLS and CDR2 as YYNGEE. The CDR3 runs to 17 residues. The CDR3 region has the DNA TGTGCCAGCAGCCCGCCACCCGGGACTAGCGAGAAAAACATTCAGTACTTC. Translated, it gives CASSPPPGTSEKNIQYF.

The chain couples TRBV19 to TRBJ1-1; weak D call: TRBD1 (6 bases). The germline V gene encodes CDR1 LNHDA and CDR2 SQIVND (reference sequence). The CDR3 is made up of 15 amino acids. V dropped 4 bases and J dropped 1 base, with 13 bases sitting between them. The CDR3 nucleotides are TGTGCCAGTAGTAACCTCCCAGGGGAGAACACTGAAGCTTTCTTT. Protein sequence: CASSNLPGENTEAFF. Based on the CDR3 plus reference TRBV19 and TRBJ1-1, the full variable domain is DGGITQSPKYLFRKEGQNVTLSCEQNLNHDAMYWYRQDPGQGLRLIYYSQIVNDFQKGDIAEGYSVSREKKESFPLTVTSAQKNPTAFYLCASSNLPGENTEAFFGQGTRLTVV.

As regards this clone: One junction end disagrees with the germline gene, perhaps due to a read error. The chain has TRBV6-1 and TRBJ2-4, with 7 bases lining up with TRBD2. The CDR3 runs 15 residues. Germline values: CDR1 MNHNS, CDR2 SASEGT. CDR3 loop: CASSEAGLAKNIQYF. The CDR3 DNA sequence: TGTGCCAGCAGCGAAGCGGGGCTAGCCAAAAACATTCAGTACTTC.

V gene TRBV4-2 combines with J gene TRBJ2-2; TRBD2 agrees at 7 bases. The CDR3 has 17 amino acids. Trimming cost V 3 bases and J 3 bases; bases outside gene matches: 10. Germline V lookup: CDR1 LGHNA, CDR2 YNFKEQ. CDR3 residues: CASSHTFTAGDTGELFF. In DNA form, the CDR3 reads TGTGCCAGCAGCCATACCTTTACGGCGGGGGACACCGGGGAGCTGTTTTTT.

This clone was picked up one time. This CDR3 is CATENLGEGGYTF. CDR3 bases: TGTGCCACCGAGAATTTGGGCGAGGGAGGCTACACCTTC. The chain recombines TRBV12-3 or TRBV12-4 with TRBJ1-2; D unresolved. CDR3 size: 13 residues. Deletions cut 10 bases from V and 8 bases from J, with 20 bases between.

The chain joins TRBV12-5 to TRBJ2-1; 8 bases are a match to TRBD2. The germline CDR1 and CDR2 sequences are LGHNT and FRNRAP. The junction had 10 bases not matched to a gene; V was cut back by 8 bases and J by 7 bases. The CDR3 contains 14 residues. The CDR3 loop reads CASYREGLGNEQFF. The CDR3, as DNA: TGTGCTAGTTACCGGGAGGGTCTTGGGAATGAGCAGTTCTTC.